The 17 T cell receptor beta chains below all came from one sample that was sequenced in a study of sequential checkpoint blockade in melanoma. Profiled with immunoSEQ multiplex PCR; TCRdb holds only in-frame clones, not every one. Here the sample spans about 26,000 clones, 75% to 80% being singletons. The treatment: randomized to nivolumab then ipilimumab (arm A) or the reverse (arm B). This material consisted of CD8+ T cells sorted from blood (inferred from file names), taken from a patient given nivolumab and ipilimumab in sequence. These TCRs come from a human donor with melanoma.

The rearrangement uses TRBV4-1 and TRBJ2-7; D may be TRBD1 (6 bases). There are 14 residues in the CDR3. Germline CDR1 and CDR2: MGHRA and YSYEKL. Trimming shortened V by 4 bases and J by 2 bases, and 12 bases separated the two germline ends. The CDR3 sequence: CASSPRDIAYEQYF. CDR3 nucleotides: TGCGCCAGCAGCCCCCGGGACATAGCCTACGAGCAGTACTTC.

The chain is built from TRBV16 and TRBJ2-7, with 10 bases identical to TRBD2. The CDR3 is 15 residues long. Germline V lookup: CDR1 KGHSY, CDR2 FQNENV. J was trimmed by 1 base and V by 4 bases; bases with no gene match: 4. The CDR3 reads CASSRSGGASYEQYF. The CDR3 DNA reads as TGTGCCAGCAGCCGAAGCGGGGGGGCTTCCTACGAGCAGTACTTC.

This clone was counted between two and nine times. The J gene is TRBJ1-5, the V gene TRBV27; D gene ambiguous. There are 12 residues in the CDR3. V was cut by 4 bases and J by 3 bases, with 4 bases left in between. Germline CDR1 reads MNHEY; CDR2 reads SMNVEV (reference sequence). The CDR3 bases are TGTGCCAGCAGTTCCTTCAATCAGCCCCAGCATTTT. Amino acid sequence: CASSSFNQPQHF.

The genes are TRBV7-3 and TRBJ2-3; 14 nucleotides match TRBD2. The V and J ends lost 6 bases and 4 bases, in that order; junction bases with no gene match: 6. Germline lookup yields CDR1 SGHTA and CDR2 FQGTGA. CDR3 length: 16 residues. CDR3 in amino acids: CASSSGTSGSADTQYF. CDR3 in DNA: TGTGCCAGCAGTTCCGGGACTAGCGGGAGTGCAGATACGCAGTATTTT.

The count of this clone is one. The same CDR3 can be traced to other DNA sequences in this sample. This chain links TRBV27 with TRBJ1-1; D call uncertain. Trimming removed 2 bases from V and 6 bases from J, with 13 bases in between. This CDR3 comprises 14 residues. Germline V lookup: CDR1 MNHEY, CDR2 SMNVEV (reference sequence). This chain's CDR3 is CASSLGGGGAEAFF. CDR3 DNA sequence: TGTGCCAGCAGTTTAGGCGGTGGAGGCGCTGAAGCTTTCTTT.

V gene TRBV9 combines with J gene TRBJ2-1, with D tentatively TRBD2 (6 bases). The ends were cut back, 4 bases at V and 6 bases at J, with 14 bases in the middle. Germline V gene sequence: CDR1 SGDLS, CDR2 YYNGEE. The CDR3 is 14 residues long. The CDR3 region is CASSLRGTLNEQFF. The CDR3 nucleotides are TGTGCCAGCAGCCTCCGAGGGACTCTCAATGAGCAGTTCTTC.

The gene calls are TRBV15 and TRBJ2-5, with 7 bases lining up with TRBD1. Per germline, CDR1 LNHNV and CDR2 YYDKDF (reference sequence). The CDR3 has 18 residues. J lost 2 bases, V lost 4 bases, and 16 bases had no gene match. The CDR3 DNA reads as TGTGCCACCAGCACCGGATACGAGGGACAGCAAGAACAAGAGACCCAGTACTTC. Its protein is CATSTGYEGQQEQETQYF.

V usage is TRBV28 and J usage is TRBJ1-5; D possibly corresponds to TRBD1 (5 bases). CDR3 length equals 15 residues. In germline, CDR1 is MDHEN, CDR2 SYDVKM. The V and J ends lost 3 bases and 3 bases respectively, with 12 bases between them. For the CDR3, the DNA is TGTGCCAGCAGTTTCCGCGACAGCATCAATCAGCCCCAGCATTTT. Protein product: CASSFRDSINQPQHF. The variable domain in full, completed from reference TRBV28 and TRBJ1-5, reads DVKVTQSSRYLVKRTGEKVFLECVQDMDHENMFWYRQDPGLGLRLIYFSYDVKMKEKGDIPEGYSVSREKKERFSLILESASTNQTSMYLCASSFRDSINQPQHFGDGTRLSIL.

This clone was counted a single time. V usage is TRBV25-1 and J usage is TRBJ1-5; the D is unclear. V was trimmed by 5 bases and J by 4 bases, leaving 9 bases between them. The CDR3 covers 13 residues. Germline loops: CDR1 MGHDK, CDR2 SYGVNS. Here the CDR3 DNA reads TGTGCCAGCAGTTTCGGGGTTAATCAGCCCCAGCATTTT. Its translation: CASSFGVNQPQHF.

This sequence joins TRBV9 and TRBJ1-1, with a tentative D call TRBD1 (5 bases). Trimming pared 4 bases from V and 0 bases from J, leaving 22 bases between. Germline lookup yields CDR1 SGDLS and CDR2 YYNGEE. This CDR3 spans 18 amino acids. CDR3 protein: CASSPRSAGGNMNTEAFF. The CDR3 region has the DNA TGTGCCAGCAGCCCACGGTCTGCGGGGGGAAACATGAACACTGAAGCTTTCTTT.

The chain carries TRBV7-6 and TRBJ2-7, with 9 bases lining up with TRBD2. CDR3 length: 14 residues. CDR1 is SGHVS and CDR2 is FNYEAQ in the germline V gene. V was clipped by 4 bases and J by 2 bases; unmatched bases: 3. The CDR3 protein is CASSSGLAPYEQYF. CDR3 DNA: TGTGCCAGCAGCTCCGGACTAGCGCCCTACGAGCAGTACTTC.

This rearrangement joins TRBV5-1 to TRBJ1-4; TRBD1 matches at 11 bases. With 5 bases clipped from V and 5 bases from J, the junction kept 8 bases outside the gene matches. The CDR3 loop spans 16 amino acids. CDR1 is SGHRS and CDR2 is YFSETQ in the germline V gene. CDR3 in amino acids: CASRGWTGGVNEKLFF. CDR3 bases: TGCGCCAGCAGGGGATGGACAGGGGGCGTGAATGAAAAACTGTTTTTT.

In its sample, this clone was seen a few times. This sequence joins TRBV19 and TRBJ1-1; 10 bases are shared with TRBD1. Germline-derived CDR1 and CDR2 are LNHDA and SQIVND (reference sequence). The V segment lost 9 bases and the J segment 3 bases; nucleotides outside the gene matches: 4. The CDR3 length is 13 residues. CDR3 in DNA: TGTGCCAGCTCGACAGGGGGCTACACTGAAGCTTTCTTT. It translates to CASSTGGYTEAFF.

There are a few counts of this clone. The rearrangement links TRBV28 to TRBJ2-7; 7 nucleotides line up with TRBD1. The trim removed 7 bases at V and 4 bases at J, leaving 4 bases unmatched. This CDR3 spans 12 amino acids. Germline CDR1 and CDR2: MDHEN and SYDVKM. The CDR3 loop reads CASTGTAYEQYF. As DNA, the CDR3 is TGTGCCAGCACCGGGACAGCGTACGAGCAGTACTTC.

The V and J genes are TRBV9 and TRBJ1-1; perhaps TRBD1 as D (6 bases). V was pared by 5 bases and J by 0 bases, with 14 bases between. Germline-derived CDR1 and CDR2 are SGDLS and YYNGEE. This CDR3 comprises 15 residues. The CDR3 DNA follows: TGTGCCAGCAGAAGCGAGAGGGACATGAACACTGAAGCTTTCTTT. Its protein product is CASRSERDMNTEAFF.

V is TRBV11-2 and J is TRBJ1-6; D gene ambiguous. Germline CDR1 is SGHAT and CDR2 is FQNNGV. CDR3 length: 18 amino acids. Trimming removed 4 bases at V and 0 bases at J, with 16 bases between. This chain's CDR3 is CASSSDGLLDSYNSPLHF. CDR3 DNA sequence: TGTGCCAGCAGCTCGGATGGGCTGCTCGACTCCTATAATTCACCCCTCCACTTT.

This clone was detected once. The V gene is TRBV11-1, the J gene TRBJ1-1; 9 positions match TRBD1. This CDR3 has 13 residues. The J segment lost 5 bases and the V segment lost 5 bases, leaving 3 bases of the junction unmatched. In germline, CDR1 is SGHAT, CDR2 FQDESV (reference sequence). The CDR3 loop reads CASSQDRGTEAFF. For the CDR3, the DNA is TGTGCCAGCAGCCAAGACAGGGGGACTGAAGCTTTCTTT.